This entry lists 20 T cell receptor beta chains sequenced from one sample in a study of T cells after yellow fever vaccination. MiXCR, run by TCRdb on the 5' RACE reads, gives a single entry per CDR3 protein. The data hold 450,000 to 650,000 distinct CDR3 sequences, with 20% to 25% observed a single time. The source material was PBMCs, sampled roughly 23 days after the first yellow fever vaccination. Source of these receptors: a man between 18 and 35 years old who received the YFV17D yellow fever vaccine.

This clonotype was detected a few times. Written as DNA, the CDR3 is TGTGCCAGCAGTTACTCGAGGGGTGACCAGCCCCAGCATTTT. It is translated as CASSYSRGDQPQHF. The chain recombines TRBV6-2 or TRBV6-3 with TRBJ1-5; D possibly corresponds to TRBD1 (5 bases). Deletions cut 0 bases from V and 7 bases from J, with 10 bases between. This CDR3 spans 14 amino acids. Germline V gene lookup returns CDR1 MNHEY and CDR2 SVGEGT.

The chain carries TRBV12-3 or TRBV12-4 and TRBJ2-5; D might be TRBD2 (6 bases). The CDR3 contains 14 residues. The V end lost 5 bases, the J end lost 5 bases, and 15 bases lay between the germline ends. The DNA of the CDR3 is TGTGCCAGCAGTCCCACGGGACTTGTGGAGACCCAGTACTTC. Its protein is CASSPTGLVETQYF.

The V gene is TRBV4-3, the J gene TRBJ2-1, with D possibly TRBD1 on 6 matching bases. CDR1 and CDR2 (germline): LGHNA, YSLEER. V gave up 1 base and J gave up 3 bases, with 10 bases separating them. This CDR3 has 15 amino acids. For the CDR3, the DNA is TGCGCCAGCAGCCAAGGGACAGCCCGCTACAATGAGCAGTTCTTC. This encodes CASSQGTARYNEQFF.

V is TRBV28 and J is TRBJ1-6; the D is unclear. The CDR3 covers 12 residues. Germline values: CDR1 MDHEN, CDR2 SYDVKM. Trimming took off 2 bases at V and 7 bases at J, with 3 bases between the two ends. CDR3 protein: CASSLANSPLHF. DNA of the CDR3: TGTGCCAGCAGTTTAGCGAATTCACCCCTCCACTTT.

The rearrangement joins TRBV5-6 to TRBJ1-1; D is undetermined. CDR1 is SGHDT and CDR2 is YYEEEE in the germline V gene. The CDR3 has 16 amino acids. V was pared by 2 bases and J by 0 bases, with 14 bases between. The CDR3 is CASSFGFTGMNTEAFF. The DNA for the CDR3 is TGTGCCAGCAGCTTTGGATTTACGGGAATGAACACTGAAGCTTTCTTT.

This clonotype was counted only a few times. This chain links TRBV15 with TRBJ2-6; perhaps D is TRBD1 or TRBD2 (5 bases each). Germline V gives CDR1 LNHNV, CDR2 YYDKDF (reference sequence). The CDR3 consists of 14 residues. Trimming removed 9 bases at V and 2 bases at J, with 11 bases between. CDR3 in DNA: TGTGCCACGACCCGGGGCACTGGGGCCAACGTCCTGACTTTC. Translated: CATTRGTGANVLTF.

This clonotype has at least ten counts. This sequence joins TRBV12-3 or TRBV12-4 and TRBJ2-5; either TRBD1 or TRBD2 may supply D (5 bases each). V was trimmed by 5 bases and J by 4 bases, leaving 17 bases between them. This CDR3 is 15 amino acids long. In nucleotides, the CDR3 is TGTGCCAGCAGTCGAACCGGGACCCAAGGAGAGACCCAGTACTTC. It encodes CASSRTGTQGETQYF.

This clonotype turned up a few times. The V and J genes are TRBV4-1 and TRBJ2-3; 11 nucleotides match TRBD2. Germline V lookup: CDR1 MGHRA, CDR2 YSYEKL. The CDR3 spans 19 residues. Trimming took 4 bases from V and 1 from J; bases not matched to a gene: 13. As DNA, the CDR3 is TGCGCCAGCAGCCGGGGGCTAGCGGGGGGCCAGGGTCGCACAGATACGCAGTATTTT. This codes for CASSRGLAGGQGRTDTQYF.

The V call is TRBV5-4, the J call TRBJ2-1; D call uncertain. Germline loops: CDR1 SGHNT, CDR2 YYREEE (reference sequence). V was clipped by 7 bases and J by 5 bases, with 28 bases between them. The CDR3 is 18 residues long. DNA of the CDR3: TGTGCCAGCCTGAGAGTCCCGGTTCCCCGGGTGGGAAACAATGAGCAGTTCTTC. Translated: CASLRVPVPRVGNNEQFF. The full variable domain, with the rest looked up from reference TRBV5-4 and TRBJ2-1, is ETGVTQSPTHLIKTRGQQVTLRCSSQSGHNTVSWYQQALGQGPQFIFQYYREEENGRGNFPPRFSGLQFPNYSSELNVNALELDDSALYLCASLRVPVPRVGNNEQFFGPGTRLTVL.

This clonotype has a handful of counts. CDR3 amino acids: CASSLGGIISEQYV. CDR3 DNA sequence: TGTGCCAGCAGCTTAGGGGGGATTATCTCCGAGCAGTACGTC. The chain combines TRBV13 with TRBJ2-7, with unresolved D. V lost 0 bases, J lost 6 bases, and 12 bases lay in between. This CDR3 spans 14 amino acids. CDR1 and CDR2 from the germline V gene are PRHDT and FYEKMQ (reference sequence).

This clonotype was seen more than once but under ten times. The chain links TRBV27 to TRBJ2-3; the match to TRBD2 covers 7 bases. Germline V lookup: CDR1 MNHEY, CDR2 SMNVEV (reference sequence). The CDR3 extends over 17 amino acids. V shed 8 bases and J 0 bases; nucleotides not matched to a gene: 14. In nucleotides, the CDR3 is TGTGCCAGCGGATCCTTCAGCGGGGCTGGGAGCACAGATACGCAGTATTTT. Amino acids: CASGSFSGAGSTDTQYF.

J is TRBJ2-1 and V is TRBV10-1; D remains unclear. The CDR3 contains 14 residues. Germline loops: CDR1 WNHNN, CDR2 SYGVQD (reference sequence). V lost 4 bases and J lost 0, with 7 bases in between. The CDR3 is CASSVGSSYNEQFF. The CDR3 bases are TGCGCCAGCAGTGTGGGCAGCTCCTACAATGAGCAGTTCTTC.

This clonotype was detected only a few times. The V call is TRBV12-5, the J call TRBJ2-5; weak D call: TRBD2 (5 bases). The CDR3 contains 19 residues. V shed 6 bases and J shed 0 bases, with 26 bases lying between them. Germline V gene sequence: CDR1 LGHNT, CDR2 FRNRAP. CDR3 amino acids: CASGRLGEVARPYQETQYF. The CDR3 DNA follows: TGTGCTAGTGGCCGTTTGGGAGAGGTAGCCCGTCCGTACCAAGAGACCCAGTACTTC.

This chain joins TRBV15 and TRBJ2-2, with 7 bases aligning to TRBD2. V shed 0 bases, J shed 5 bases, and the junction held 9 bases outside the gene matches. This CDR3 comprises 17 residues. Germline V gene data show CDR1 as LNHNV and CDR2 as YYDKDF (reference sequence). The CDR3, as DNA: TGTGCCACCAGCAGAGAAGGGGCGGGGGAGGTTACCGGGGAGCTGTTTTTT. Translated, it gives CATSREGAGEVTGELFF.

The gene calls are TRBV5-6 and TRBJ2-2, with D possibly being TRBD1 (6 bases). V lost 4 bases to trimming and J lost 4 bases, with 17 bases between them. This CDR3 has 16 amino acids. CDR1 is SGHDT and CDR2 is YYEEEE in the germline V gene. The CDR3 DNA reads TGTGCCAGCAGCCTGCTTAGGAGAGGGGGCACCGGGGAGCTGTTTTTT. This sequence encodes CASSLLRRGGTGELFF.

This clonotype was recorded a few times. The chain employs TRBV9 and TRBJ1-3; D call uncertain. With 0 bases removed from V and 4 bases from J, the gap between germline ends came to 5 bases. The CDR3 totals 13 residues. Germline V CDR1 and CDR2: SGDLS, YYNGEE. CDR3 in DNA: TGTGCCAGCAGCGTAGTAGGAGGAAACACCATATATTTT. Its protein product is CASSVVGGNTIYF.

Many counts were recorded for this clonotype. CDR3 amino acids: CAWSRQIDEQFF. CDR3 sequence (DNA): TGTGCCTGGAGTCGACAGATCGATGAGCAGTTCTTC. The chain couples TRBV30 to TRBJ2-1; a weak D match, TRBD1 (5 bases). Germline CDR1 GTSNPN, CDR2 SVGIG (reference sequence). V was pared by 2 bases and J by 8 bases, with 10 bases between. The CDR3 consists of 12 residues.

The gene calls are TRBV7-6 and TRBJ2-7; a possible D gene is TRBD1 (5 bases). The CDR3 is made up of 13 amino acids. The ends were cut back, 0 bases at V and 6 bases at J, with 9 bases in the middle. Germline V gene data show CDR1 as SGHVS and CDR2 as FNYEAQ. CDR3 amino acids: CASSLADSREQYF. CDR3 DNA: TGTGCCAGCAGCTTAGCAGACAGCCGCGAGCAGTACTTC. Complete variable domain (other parts from reference TRBV7-6 and TRBJ2-7): GAGVSQSPRYKVTKRGQDVALRCDPISGHVSLYWYRQALGQGPEFLTYFNYEAQQDKSGLPNDRFSAERPEGSISTLTIQRTEQRDSAMYRCASSLADSREQYFGPGTRLTVT.

V usage is TRBV11-2 and J usage is TRBJ2-1; 14 nucleotides align to TRBD2. Germline CDR1 and CDR2: SGHAT and FQNNGV. The CDR3 length is 18 residues. The V gene end was trimmed by 8 bases and the J gene end by 0 bases; junction bases not matched to a gene: 9. CDR3 in amino acids: CASPAGLAGAFSYNEQFF. The CDR3 bases are TGTGCCAGCCCAGCGGGACTAGCGGGGGCTTTCTCCTACAATGAGCAGTTCTTC.

For this clonotype: The limits of the CDR3 on the DNA are not certain, so only TCRdb's listed CDR3 is given. This chain links TRBV20-1 with TRBJ2-3; the tabulated D call, TRBD1, remains unverified against the DNA. Termini included, the CDR3 measures 15 amino acids. Germline V CDR1 and CDR2: DFQATT, SNEGSKA (reference sequence). CDR3 sequence reads: CSARDWGGGTDTQSF.